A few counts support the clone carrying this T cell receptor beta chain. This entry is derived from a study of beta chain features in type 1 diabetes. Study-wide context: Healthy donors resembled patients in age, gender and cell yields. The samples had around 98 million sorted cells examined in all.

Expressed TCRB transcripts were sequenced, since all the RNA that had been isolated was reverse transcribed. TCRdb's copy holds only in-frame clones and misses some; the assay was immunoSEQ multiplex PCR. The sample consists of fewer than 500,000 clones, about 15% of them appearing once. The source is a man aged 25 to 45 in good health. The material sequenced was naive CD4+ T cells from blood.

This CDR3 is CASSRAPSRNIQYF. For the CDR3, the DNA is TGTGCCAGCAGTAGGGCCCCCTCGAGAAACATTCAGTACTTC. The chain combines TRBV2 with TRBJ2-4, with D uncertain. This CDR3 spans 14 amino acids. Germline V gene data show CDR1 as SNHLY and CDR2 as FYNNEI. V dropped 5 bases and J dropped 6 bases, with 14 bases sitting between them.